Listed here are 10 T cell receptor beta chains from one sample, sequenced in a study of tumor-infiltrating lymphocytes in primary liver carcinoma. The authors made TCR beta cDNA from 400 to 600 ng total RNA with a constant-region primer. A slightly modified ARM-PCR protocol with three nested multiplex PCR rounds produced these TCR beta libraries. The first two PCR rounds used TRBV1-TRBV30 forward primers with a C-beta reverse primer, nine to eleven cycles each. TCRdb independently ran MiXCR on the multiplex PCR reads; one entry per CDR3 protein. The sample has fewer than 350,000 distinct CDR3 sequences, roughly 61% seen once. Unsorted whole blood yielded blood RNA, and germline DNA was extracted as well. Sequencing was performed on peripheral blood. The receptors shown here come from a man aged 40-49 years with primary liver carcinoma and hepatitis B virus infection.

On this clonotype itself: A much larger clone sits a single nucleotide away, making a read error possible. The CDR3 bases are TGTGCCAGCAGTTATCAGTCCCAGCATTTT. Translation gives CASSYQSQHF. This chain joins TRBV6-2 or TRBV6-3 and TRBJ1-5; D unresolved. The CDR3 runs to 10 residues. The germline V gene has CDR1 MNHEY and CDR2 SVGEGT.

The chain employs TRBV28 and TRBJ2-1; perhaps TRBD2 as D (5 bases). Trimming took off 2 bases at V and 4 bases at J, with 12 bases between the two ends. The CDR3 is made up of 15 amino acids. Germline CDR1 MDHEN, CDR2 SYDVKM. The DNA of the CDR3 is TGTGCCAGCAGTTTAAATAGAGGGAGTTACAATGAGCAGTTCTTC. Its translation is CASSLNRGSYNEQFF.

Comment on this clonotype: A read error may account for a junction end that differs from germline. J is TRBJ2-7 and V is TRBV11-2; TRBD2 aligns across 7 bases. Germline CDR1 is SGHAT and CDR2 is FQNNGV. There are 14 residues in the CDR3. CDR3 DNA: TGTGCCAGCAGCTTAGAGGCGGGAGACTACGAGCAGCACTTC. Translating gives CASSLEAGDYEQHF.

Comments on this clonotype: The junction departs from the called germline gene at one end, perhaps through a read error. V is TRBV11-2 and J is TRBJ2-5, with D perhaps TRBD1 (6 bases). The germline CDR1 and CDR2 sequences are SGHAT and FQNNGV. CDR3 length: 13 amino acids. As DNA, the CDR3 is TGTTCCAGCAGCGTCGGACAGCAAGAGACCCAGTATTTC. Its translation: CSSSVGQQETQYF.

At least ten counts were recorded for this clonotype. The V and J genes are TRBV6-1 and TRBJ2-7, with D perhaps assigned TRBD1 or TRBD2 (5 bases each). CDR3 length: 15 residues. V was cut by 6 bases and J by 2 bases, with 17 bases left in between. Germline V gene sequence: CDR1 MNHNS, CDR2 SASEGT. This CDR3 reads CASRLGAQSPYEQYF. CDR3 sequence (DNA): TGTGCCAGCAGGCTCGGGGCCCAGAGCCCCTACGAGCAGTACTTC.

The chain links TRBV28 to TRBJ2-5; 9 bases align to TRBD1. The CDR3 has 16 amino acids. J lost 6 bases, V lost 3 bases, and 11 bases had no gene match. CDR1 MDHEN and CDR2 SYDVKM come from the germline V gene. The chain's CDR3 is CASSFLHRTGDKTQYF. The CDR3 DNA follows: TGTGCCAGCAGTTTCCTCCACCGGACAGGGGACAAGACCCAGTACTTC.

With regard to this clonotype: Given a much more abundant clone one base away, this may be a read error. The chain recombines TRBV4-1 with TRBJ1-2; TRBD1 matches at 11 bases. This CDR3 comprises 15 residues. Germline CDR1 MGHRA, CDR2 YSYEKL. After removal of 4 bases from V and 4 bases from J, the junction contained 5 bases not matched to a gene. Written as DNA, the CDR3 is TGCGCCAGCAGCCTAGGGACAGGGGGGAGCTATGGCTACACCTTC. It codes for CASSLGTGGSYGYTF.

This sequence joins TRBV28 and TRBJ2-3; the match to TRBD2 covers 10 bases. V was pared by 6 bases and J by 4 bases, with 7 bases of the junction left unmatched. This CDR3 is built from 15 residues. Germline-derived CDR1 and CDR2 are MDHEN and SYDVKM. The CDR3 protein is CASRRTSGRADTQYF. The CDR3 DNA sequence: TGTGCCAGCAGACGTACCAGCGGGAGGGCAGATACGCAGTATTTT.

About this clonotype: This sequence may be a read error, since a much larger clone differs from it by one base. The chain carries TRBV4-3 and TRBJ1-4; weak D call: TRBD1 (5 bases). V lost 1 base and J 8 bases, leaving 11 bases between the germline ends. Germline V gene sequence: CDR1 LGHNA, CDR2 YSLEER. The length of the CDR3 is 14 residues. This chain's CDR3 is CASSQAIRDEKLFF. The CDR3 region has the DNA TGCGCCAGCAGCCAAGCTATCAGGGACGAAAAACTGTTTTTT.

Points on this clonotype: The junction departs from the called germline gene at one end, perhaps through a read error. This chain links TRBV4-3 with TRBJ1-6, with D tentatively TRBD1 (5 bases). The CDR3 runs 15 residues. Germline lookup yields CDR1 LGHNA and CDR2 YSLEER. This chain's CDR3 is CASGQEGVGEPPLHF. The CDR3 DNA reads as TGCGCCAGCGGCCAAGAAGGGGTGGGGGAACCACCCCTCCACTTT.